This T cell receptor (beta chain) was recorded in a study of T cell repertoires in cytomegalovirus infection. Study background: Alongside well-studied HLA-B-restricted CMV epitopes, recently identified HLA-C-restricted CMV epitopes were also used. Signatures in public TCR beta sequences pointed to both CMV infection and matching HLA type.

As to this clonotype: No antigen is known for it.

Via MiXCR, TCRdb re-called the reads, giving one row per CDR3 protein. The repertoire holds over 250,000 distinct CDR3 sequences, less than 25% seen once, with approximately 19% in the top ten. General study findings and limits: What dominated the ex vivo response were HLA-C-restricted CMV-specific TCR beta clonotypes. Frequencies of public TCR beta families were cumulated, and this identified carriers of CMV plus the relevant HLA.

This clonotype was obtained from a human donor in good health (CMV status not recorded). Some clones in this sample may be carry-over from other donors' samples. Source: cultured PBMCs, taken from culture after CMV antigen stimulation.

CDR3 protein: CASSIIVGLGKQPQHF. The DNA of the CDR3 is TGTGCCAGTAGTATTATCGTCGGGTTGGGGAAACAGCCCCAGCATTTT. The chain links TRBV19 to TRBJ1-5, with D hard to call. Trimming shortened V by 3 bases and J by 7 bases, and 19 bases separated the two germline ends. Germline V CDR1 and CDR2: LNHDA, SQIVND (reference sequence). CDR3 size: 16 residues.